This T cell receptor (beta chain) stems from a study of blood T cell repertoires in COVID-19. Overall study context: Some COVID-19 samples were acute and others convalescent; all came from the United States, Italy and Spain. Nucleic acid was either cDNA or gDNA, and it came from T cells, B-cell-depleted T cells, or PBMCs.

This clone was detected once. This CDR3 is built from 13 residues. The V gene's germline CDR1 is LGHDT and CDR2 YNNKEL (reference sequence). The V gene lost 4 bases and the J gene lost 4 bases, with 10 bases spanning the gap. In the authors' workflow: Reference gene primer amplification yielded estimated nucleated cell counts. Libraries were prepared by immunoSEQ multiplex PCR; TCRdb keeps only in-frame clonotypes and omits some of them. From that table come the V and J calls and clone size; the DNA was used to work out D and trimming. The sample has 63,000 or so clones; about 88% are singletons. V and J are TRBV3-1 (or the pseudogene TRBV3-2) and TRBJ1-1; tentatively, D is TRBD1 (5 bases). The source material was peripheral blood. This clonotype was sampled from a man in his 70s with active COVID-19. CDR3 sequence reads: CASSPGGPTEAFF. CDR3 nucleotide sequence: TGTGCCAGCAGCCCCGGGGGTCCCACTGAAGCTTTCTTT.